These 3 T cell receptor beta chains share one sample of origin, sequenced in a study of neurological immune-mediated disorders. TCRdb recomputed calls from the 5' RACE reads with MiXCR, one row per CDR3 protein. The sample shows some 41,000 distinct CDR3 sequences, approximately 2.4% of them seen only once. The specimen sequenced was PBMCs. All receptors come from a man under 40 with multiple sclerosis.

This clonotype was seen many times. The CDR3 protein is CSAGVGQSEQYF. CDR3 in DNA: TGCAGCGCAGGAGTCGGACAGAGCGAGCAGTACTTC. This sequence joins TRBV29-1 and TRBJ2-7; D possibly corresponds to TRBD1 (6 bases). Germline loops: CDR1 SQVTM, CDR2 ANQGSEA. The V and J ends lost 7 bases and 6 bases respectively, with 16 bases between them. The CDR3 loop spans 12 amino acids.

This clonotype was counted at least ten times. DNA of the CDR3: TGTGCCAGCAGCTTAGCCCGGGGAGGGGGCACTGAAGCTTTCTTT. Amino acid sequence: CASSLARGGGTEAFF. The J gene is TRBJ1-1, the V gene TRBV7-2, with a weak D call TRBD1 (6 bases). Between the trimmed V and J ends, which lost 0 bases and 4 bases, there was a span of 12 bases. Germline CDR1 SGHTA, CDR2 FQGNSA. The CDR3 runs to 15 residues.

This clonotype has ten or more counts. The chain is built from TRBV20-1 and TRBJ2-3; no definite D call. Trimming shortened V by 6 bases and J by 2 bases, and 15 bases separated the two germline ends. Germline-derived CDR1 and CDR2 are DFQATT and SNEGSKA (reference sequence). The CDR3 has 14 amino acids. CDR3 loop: CSAPFGVNTDTQYF. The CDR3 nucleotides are TGCAGTGCCCCCTTTGGGGTGAACACAGATACGCAGTATTTT.